Listed below are T cell receptor beta chains from one sample, sequenced in a study of Ad26.COV2.S vaccination and SARS-CoV-2 variants. The repertoire was sequenced with immunoSEQ multiplex PCR; TCRdb's copy has only in-frame clones and lacks some. The sample consists of about 350,000 clones, around 88% of them appearing once. The source material was peripheral blood, sampled in a trial of Ad26.COV2.S vaccine versus placebo. These TCRs come from a person between 18 and 59 years old who received the Ad26.COV2.S COVID-19 vaccine or a placebo. The CDR3 runs from the conserved cysteine through the conserved F or W. Each record gives: clone size, J gene, V gene, D gene, CDR3 DNA, CDR3 protein. The D gene is left open where the match is weak. Clone size appears in some rows only: once, few, many, or a class for an expanded clone.

NA TRBJ1-2 TRBV30 NA TGTGCCTGGAGTGGGACGCCTCTATATGGCTACACCTTC CAWSGTPLYGYTF
NA TRBJ1-2 TRBV28 NA TGTGCCAGCAGTTCCCGCCTCCATCTAAACTATGGCTACACCTTC CASSSRLHLNYGYTF
once TRBJ1-5 TRBV10-1 NA TGCGCCAGCAGTGAAGAGAGGGGGCAGCCCCAGCATTTT CASSEERGQPQHF
NA TRBJ2-7 TRBV18 NA TGTGCCAGCTCAACGGACAGACACGACGAGCAGTACTTC CASSTDRHDEQYF
NA TRBJ2-1 TRBV4-1 TRBD2 TGCGCCAGCAGCCAAAGATACGGGGGAGGGACTGAGCAGTTCTTC CASSQRYGGGTEQFF
NA TRBJ1-1 TRBV27 NA TGTGCCAGCAGTTTAGGAACCACGAACACTGAAGCTTTCTTT CASSLGTTNTEAFF
once TRBJ1-1 TRBV5-1 NA TGCGCCAGCAGCTTCGCGGAGAACACTGAAGCTTTCTTT CASSFAENTEAFF
NA TRBJ2-7 TRBV6-1 TRBD2 TGTGCCAGCAGTGAAGGTAGCGGGAGGGGGTACGAGCAGTACTTC CASSEGSGRGYEQYF
NA TRBJ2-7 TRBV7-9 NA TGTGCCAGCAGCCCGGGACTGACCTACGAGCAGTACTTC CASSPGLTYEQYF
NA TRBJ1-1 TRBV2 NA TGTGCCAGCAGTGAAGAAAGGCAGTCGAACACTGAAGCTTTCTTT CASSEERQSNTEAFF
once TRBJ2-3 TRBV9 TRBD1 TGTGCCAGCAGCGCAAAGACAGGGAGCACAGATACGCAGTATTTT CASSAKTGSTDTQYF
NA TRBJ2-5 TRBV29-1 NA TGCAGCGTTGAGGTCGGGGGAGAGACCCAGTACTTC CSVEVGGETQYF
NA TRBJ2-7 TRBV5-1 TRBD1 TGCGCCAGCAGCACCCTTGGGACAGGGGCCTCCTACGAGCAGTACTTC CASSTLGTGASYEQYF
NA TRBJ2-3 TRBV29-1 NA TGCAGCGTTGAGTTCTTCGGAGACACAGATACGCAGTATTTT CSVEFFGDTDTQYF
NA TRBJ2-2 TRBV3-1/TRBV3-2 TRBD2 TGTGCCAGCAGCCAAGGCAGACTAGCGGGAGAACTCGGGGAGCTGTTTTTT CASSQGRLAGELGELFF
NA TRBJ1-4 TRBV4-2 NA TGTGCCAGCAGTCCCGAAGGGTCCAATGAAAAACTGTTTTTT CASSPEGSNEKLFF
NA TRBJ1-2 TRBV5-1 TRBD1 TGCGCCAGCAGCTCCGGACAGGGGGCCCTAGCTAACTATGGCTACACCTTC CASSSGQGALANYGYTF
NA TRBJ2-7 TRBV11-2 NA TGTGCCAGCAGCCGAGGGCAGGGACAAAGCGAGCAGTACTTC CASSRGQGQSEQYF
NA TRBJ2-3 TRBV24-1 NA TGTGCCACCAGTGATCTTGCGGTATCAGGGGCCACAGATACGCAGTATTTT CATSDLAVSGATDTQYF
NA TRBJ1-1 TRBV19 NA TGTGCCAGTAAGGTTTCAAGGAACACTGAAGCTTTCTTT CASKVSRNTEAFF
NA TRBJ2-3 TRBV3-1/TRBV3-2 TRBD1 TGTGCCAGCGGGACAGGGGGCTCTTCAGATACGCAGTATTTT CASGTGGSSDTQYF
NA TRBJ2-2 TRBV27 TRBD1 TGTGCCAGCAGTTTGGGACAGGAGTACACCGGGGAGCTGTTTTTT CASSLGQEYTGELFF
NA TRBJ1-2 TRBV3-1/TRBV3-2 TRBD1 TGTGCCAGCAGCCAAGATTGGACAGGGAGTTACTATGGCTACACCTTC CASSQDWTGSYYGYTF
once TRBJ1-2 TRBV5-1 NA TGCGCCAGCAGCCTGACCCTTAACTATGGCTACACCTTC CASSLTLNYGYTF
NA TRBJ2-1 TRBV11-2 TRBD2 TGTGCCAGCAGCCATCCCAGCGGGGTCAAAAATGAGCAGTTCTTC CASSHPSGVKNEQFF
once TRBJ2-3 TRBV7-8 NA TGTGCCAGCAGCTTTACCTCTTCAGGGACAGATACGCAGTATTTT CASSFTSSGTDTQYF
NA TRBJ1-2 TRBV29-1 NA TGCAGCGTAGGTAAAAGGGGAATTCCGTCGTTGGATGGCTACACCTTC CSVGKRGIPSLDGYTF
NA TRBJ1-3 TRBV28 NA TGTGCCAGCAGTGATAGGGGCTCTGGAAACACCATATATTTT CASSDRGSGNTIYF
once TRBJ2-7 TRBV20-1 NA TGCAGTGCTAGTGCTAGCGCCTCCTACGAGCAGTACTTC CSASASASYEQYF
NA TRBJ2-2 TRBV3-1/TRBV3-2 NA TGTGCCAGCAGCCAAGATCGGGGTCCCGGGGAGCTGTTTTTT CASSQDRGPGELFF
few TRBJ1-2 TRBV29-1 NA TGCAGCGTTGAAAAGGGTGGCTACACCTTC CSVEKGGYTF
NA TRBJ2-6 TRBV10-3 NA TGTGCCATCAAAGCAGGGACCGGGGCCAACGTCCTGACTTTC CAIKAGTGANVLTF
NA TRBJ2-7 TRBV6-2/TRBV6-3 NA TGTGCCAGCAGTACCGGGACCTTTAACTACGAGCAGTACTTC CASSTGTFNYEQYF
NA TRBJ2-1 TRBV7-9 TRBD1 TGTGCCAGCAGCTCTAACAGGGGCTACAATGAGCAGTTCTTC CASSSNRGYNEQFF
NA TRBJ1-5 TRBV27 TRBD1 TGTGCCAGCAGTTTAGACAGGGACAATCAGCCCCAGCATTTT CASSLDRDNQPQHF
NA TRBJ1-5 TRBV28 NA TGTGCCAGCAGTTTTGGTCAGCGTAATCAGCCCCAGCATTTT CASSFGQRNQPQHF
NA TRBJ1-2 TRBV5-8 NA TGTGCCAGCAGCCCGGAGAGGGGATCCTATGGCTACACCTTC CASSPERGSYGYTF
NA TRBJ2-2 TRBV7-3 TRBD2 TGTGCCAGCAGCCCCGGGGGGGCTGACACCGGGGAGCTGTTTTTT CASSPGGADTGELFF
NA TRBJ2-5 TRBV15 NA TGTGCCACCAGCAGAGATCGAGGGGGATCCCCGGGGACCCAGTACTTC CATSRDRGGSPGTQYF
NA TRBJ2-3 TRBV19 NA TGTGCCAGTAGTAGGTTCGCGGGCCAGACCAGCACAGATACGCAGTATTTT CASSRFAGQTSTDTQYF
NA TRBJ2-5 TRBV2 TRBD2 TGTGCCAGTTCGGGACTAGCGGAGTACTTC CASSGLAEYF
NA TRBJ1-4 TRBV18 TRBD1 TGTGCCAGCTCACCTCGACCTCCGGGACAGGGGGCCGAAAAACTGTTTTTT CASSPRPPGQGAEKLFF
few TRBJ2-1 TRBV6-1 TRBD1 TGTGCCAGCAGTGTTTCCGGCGGGACAGGGTTAAATGAGCAGTTCTTC CASSVSGGTGLNEQFF
NA TRBJ2-1 TRBV9 TRBD1 TGTGCCAGCAGCGTAGAGGGACAGGGGGAGCATGAGCAGTTCTTC CASSVEGQGEHEQFF
NA TRBJ1-2 TRBV4-1 NA TGCGCCAGCAGCCAACCTTTAAAGAGGACAGCCCCCTATGGCTACACCTTC CASSQPLKRTAPYGYTF
NA TRBJ2-6 TRBV5-4 NA TGTGCCAGCAGCAAGGTGCCCGGCAGGGCGGTTACCAACGTCCTGACTTTC CASSKVPGRAVTNVLTF
NA TRBJ2-6 TRBV7-2 NA TGTGCCAGCAGCTTATCCGGGACAATTAACTCTGGGGCCAACGTCCTGACTTTC CASSLSGTINSGANVLTF
once TRBJ2-7 TRBV4-1 NA TGCGCCAGCAGCCAAGAGGCTCCCCCCTACGAGCAGTACTTC CASSQEAPPYEQYF
NA TRBJ1-1 TRBV4-1 NA TGCGCCAGCAGCCCTCGAAGCCAGGGTCACACTGAAGCTTTCTTT CASSPRSQGHTEAFF
NA TRBJ1-1 TRBV11-2 NA TGTGCCAGCAGCTTAGTGGGGGGAGATGCTTTCTTT CASSLVGGDAFF
NA TRBJ1-2 TRBV10-3 NA TGTGCCATCAGTGAGGGGTCCCCTAGGAACTATGGCTACACCTTC CAISEGSPRNYGYTF
NA TRBJ2-3 TRBV3-1/TRBV3-2 NA TGTGCCAGCAGCCACAAGACTAGCACAGATACGCAGTATTTT CASSHKTSTDTQYF
NA TRBJ1-5 TRBV4-2 NA TGTGCCAGCAGCCAAGAATTAACAGGTGGACAGCCCCAGCATTTT CASSQELTGGQPQHF
NA TRBJ2-1 TRBV5-1 NA TGCGCCAGCAGCTTGGCCGGGGCAGAGAACAATGAGCAGTTCTTC CASSLAGAENNEQFF
few TRBJ1-4 TRBV15 NA TGTGCCACCAGCAGAGTTGCGGATGAAAAACTGTTTTTT CATSRVADEKLFF
NA TRBJ2-7 TRBV2 TRBD1 TGTGCCAGCAGTGACCGGGACAGGGTGGGGGAGCAGTACTTC CASSDRDRVGEQYF
NA TRBJ2-1 TRBV18 TRBD1 TGTGCCAGCTCACCATTAGGACAGGGGCGGAATGAGCAGTTCTTC CASSPLGQGRNEQFF
NA TRBJ1-1 TRBV6-5 NA TGTGCCAGCAGTTACTCTAAGAGGGTGAACACTGAAGCTTTCTTT CASSYSKRVNTEAFF
few TRBJ1-2 TRBV5-8 TRBD1 TGTGCCAGCAGCTCCGGCCGGGACAGCCACCCAAGGTTCGATGGCTACACCTTC CASSSGRDSHPRFDGYTF
few TRBJ2-5 TRBV6-5 NA TGTGCCAGCAGTTACGAGGGGATGGGGGAGACCCAGTACTTC CASSYEGMGETQYF